This TCR beta chain was profiled in a study of T-cell reconstitution after alpha-beta-depleted transplantation in children. Study results and caveats: Once a year had passed after transplant, T-cell counts and diversity came mostly from newly produced T cells. Reported findings indicate that, about two months after transplant, alpha-beta T cells came from several hundred expanded clones, which were derived from non-depleted graft cells.

There are a few counts of this clonotype. The antigen is unknown. Library preparation (for TCRbeta) was performed with unique molecular identifiers. TCRdb reanalysed the PCR reads using MiXCR and keeps one entry per CDR3 protein. The sample holds over 200,000 distinct CDR3 sequences; over 15% are singletons and the top ten take 43%. V lost 0 bases and J lost 9, with 7 bases in between. The CDR3 is made up of 12 amino acids. Looked up from germline, CDR1 is SGHRS and CDR2 is YFSETQ. This TCR came from a male patient between 2 and 15 years old who had a stem cell transplant for acute lymphoblastic leukemia, so the T cells may come from the graft donor. The chain links TRBV5-1 to TRBJ2-1; the D is unclear. The specimen was PBMCs, mostly from graft donor cells, collected 360 days after TCRalphabeta/CD19-depleted stem cell transplant. The CDR3 spells CASSLGGTEQFF. For the CDR3, the DNA is TGCGCCAGCAGCTTGGGGGGAACTGAGCAGTTCTTC.